The rows below give T cell receptor beta chains drawn from one sample of a study of vaccination and CD4 T cells after COVID-19. Antigens for these TCRs are unknown. TCRdb used MiXCR to reprocess the PCR reads, holding one entry per CDR3 protein. The profile shows more than 9,500 distinct CDR3 sequences, about half of them singletons. Sample: CD4+ T cells from blood, cultured in vitro. These receptors were taken from a human donor who had recovered from COVID-19. Both conserved end residues are part of each CDR3. D genes are given only for firm matches. The listing skips clone size in some rows; elsewhere it reads once, few, many or a size class.

clone_size j_call v_call d_call cdr3_aa cdr3_nt
- TRBJ1-1 TRBV11-2 - CASSLVPGRRNTEAFF TGTGCCAGCAGCTTAGTGCCAGGGCGAAGGAACACTGAAGCTTTCTTT
- TRBJ2-1 TRBV24-1 - CATSVAGSSYNEQFF TGTGCCACCAGTGTGGCGGGGAGCTCCTACAATGAGCAGTTCTTC
- TRBJ2-7 TRBV7-9 - CASSLESFGTSYEQYF TGTGCCAGCAGCTTAGAATCCTTCGGGACCTCCTACGAGCAGTACTTC
- TRBJ1-1 TRBV2 - CASRGGYGGENTEAFF TGTGCCAGTAGGGGAGGATACGGAGGAGAGAACACTGAAGCTTTCTTT
few TRBJ2-2 TRBV20-1 - CSASLGGDTGELFF TGCAGTGCTAGCCTAGGGGGGGACACCGGGGAGCTGTTTTTT
- TRBJ2-3 TRBV6-7 - CASSYSRPDFDTQYF TGTGCCAGCAGTTACTCTCGCCCGGATTTTGATACGCAGTATTTT
- TRBJ2-5 TRBV29-1 TRBD1 CSLIGQAQETQYF TGCAGCCTAATCGGACAGGCTCAAGAGACCCAGTACTTC
few TRBJ1-5 TRBV7-8 - CASSLINRGNQPQHF TGTGCCAGCAGCTTAATCAACAGGGGCAATCAGCCCCAGCATTTT
- TRBJ1-6 TRBV7-9 - CASSLHPSPLHF TGTGCCAGCAGCTTACACCCTTCACCCCTCCACTTT
- TRBJ2-3 TRBV2 - CASSILVDTQYF -